This note documents a single T cell receptor (beta chain) sequence. Its antigen is undetermined. The sample comes from a study of T cell responses to AZD1222 COVID-19 vaccine. Study details: The analysis combined second doses at about 4 or about 12 weeks.

Whole-study results and caveats: The breadth and depth of Spike-specific TCRs increased once two AZD1222 doses had been given.

Libraries were prepared by immunoSEQ multiplex PCR; TCRdb keeps only in-frame clonotypes and omits some of them. The profile shows about 180,000 clones, roughly 88% of them singletons. The TCR was taken from an adult in good health. Here the sequenced sample was peripheral blood, taken on day 0 of AZD1222 vaccination.

In DNA, the CDR3 is TGTGCCAGCAGCCCCGGACGCAGGACAGGAAACACCATATATTTT. This translates into CASSPGRRTGNTIYF. The chain employs TRBV7-9 and TRBJ1-3, with D possibly being TRBD1 (5 bases). This CDR3 has 15 residues. CDR1 is SEHNR, CDR2 FQNEAQ, per germline (reference sequence). V was trimmed by 5 bases and J by 4 bases, leaving 15 bases between them. Supplemented by reference TRBV7-9 and TRBJ1-3, the full variable domain reads DTGVSQNPRHKITKRGQNVTFRCDPISEHNRLYWYRQTLGQGPEFLTYFQNEAQLEKSRLLSDRFSAERPKGSFSTLEIQRTEQGDSAMYLCASSPGRRTGNTIYFGEGSWLTVV.